These 9 T cell receptor beta chains originate from one sample sequenced in a study of blood T cell repertoires in COVID-19. Produced via immunoSEQ multiplex PCR; TCRdb's table is partial and in-frame only. The sample contains approximately 140,000 clones, over 75% of which appear only once. Sequencing used peripheral blood. These receptors all come from a man in his 60s with active or convalescent COVID-19.

This chain uses TRBV12-3 or TRBV12-4 with TRBJ2-3; possibly TRBD2 for D (5 bases). CDR3 length: 13 residues. Deletions cut 2 bases from V and 6 bases from J, with 9 bases between. The CDR3 is CASSLNGEDTQYF. The CDR3 region has the DNA TGTGCCAGCAGTTTAAACGGGGAGGATACGCAGTATTTT.

This sequence joins TRBV2 and TRBJ2-7; 7 bases are shared with TRBD1. The CDR3 is 11 residues long. Germline CDR1 and CDR2: SNHLY and FYNNEI. V dropped 10 bases and J dropped 4; count of bases not matched to a gene: 4. In DNA, the CDR3 is TGTGCCACCGGGACAGAGTACGAGCAGTACTTC. It codes for CATGTEYEQYF.

The V call is TRBV5-1, the J call TRBJ1-2; tentatively, D is TRBD1 (5 bases). The CDR3 loop spans 13 amino acids. In germline, CDR1 is SGHRS, CDR2 YFSETQ. Between the trimmed V and J ends, which lost 5 bases and 1 base, there was a span of 9 bases. The CDR3 nucleotides are TGCGCCAGCAGAGGGGTTGATAACTATGGCTACACCTTC. Residues: CASRGVDNYGYTF. The full variable domain, its missing parts supplied by reference TRBV5-1 and TRBJ1-2, is KAGVTQTPRYLIKTRGQQVTLSCSPISGHRSVSWYQQTPGQGLQFLFEYFSETQRNKGNFPGRFSGRQFSNSRSEMNVSTLELGDSALYLCASRGVDNYGYTFGSGTRLTVV.

This chain connects TRBV9 to TRBJ1-1; weak D call: TRBD1 (5 bases). The germline V and J ends were trimmed by 4 bases and 4 bases, with 14 bases remaining between them. The CDR3 has 14 amino acids. Germline CDR1 and CDR2: SGDLS and YYNGEE. Here the CDR3 DNA reads TGTGCCAGCAGCCGCGAGGGGCGGGGCACTGAAGCTTTCTTT. It is translated as CASSREGRGTEAFF.

The rearrangement links TRBV5-5 to TRBJ2-1; maybe TRBD1 (5 bases). Trimming pared 5 bases from V and 6 bases from J, leaving 12 bases between. CDR3 size: 13 residues. Germline V gene data show CDR1 as SGHKS and CDR2 as YYEKEE (reference sequence). CDR3: CASSSGSLNEQFF. CDR3 bases: TGTGCCAGCAGTTCAGGGTCCCTCAATGAGCAGTTCTTC.

In this sample, this clone turned up a few times. The rearrangement links TRBV14 to TRBJ2-7; 8 nucleotides match TRBD1. J was trimmed by 5 bases and V by 4 bases; bases with no gene match: 19. Looked up from germline, CDR1 is SGHDN and CDR2 is FVKESK. The CDR3 totals 18 residues. CDR3 sequence reads: CASSPHGQGTTFIDEQYF. The DNA of the CDR3 is TGTGCCAGCAGCCCCCATGGACAGGGTACGACGTTCATCGACGAGCAGTACTTC.

This chain joins TRBV11-2 and TRBJ1-4, with D perhaps TRBD1 (6 bases). CDR1 is SGHAT, CDR2 FQNNGV, per germline. This CDR3 is 16 amino acids long. Between the trimmed V and J ends, which lost 7 bases and 3 bases, there was a span of 18 bases. CDR3 protein: CASTLWGGRANEKLFF. CDR3 sequence (DNA): TGTGCCAGCACCCTATGGGGGGGGCGGGCTAATGAAAAACTGTTTTTT.

In regard to this clone: Other DNA sequences from this sample encode an identical CDR3 as well. The chain carries TRBV18 and TRBJ2-7; 10 bases map to TRBD2. Losses at the gene ends were 1 base for V and 0 bases for J; bases not matched to a gene: 0. Germline V lookup: CDR1 KGHSH, CDR2 LQKENI. The CDR3 loop spans 15 amino acids. CDR3 in amino acids: CASSPRTSGSYEQYF. The CDR3 DNA sequence: TGTGCCAGCTCACCACGGACTAGCGGCTCCTACGAGCAGTACTTC.

This clone was seen a few times. V usage is TRBV7-2 and J usage is TRBJ1-2; D uncertain. V was clipped by 1 base and J by 7 bases, with 10 bases between them. Looked up from germline, CDR1 is SGHTA and CDR2 is FQGNSA. The CDR3 consists of 13 residues. In DNA form, the CDR3 reads TGTGCCAGCAGCTTAGGAACAGACGTTGGCTACACCTTC. Translating gives CASSLGTDVGYTF.